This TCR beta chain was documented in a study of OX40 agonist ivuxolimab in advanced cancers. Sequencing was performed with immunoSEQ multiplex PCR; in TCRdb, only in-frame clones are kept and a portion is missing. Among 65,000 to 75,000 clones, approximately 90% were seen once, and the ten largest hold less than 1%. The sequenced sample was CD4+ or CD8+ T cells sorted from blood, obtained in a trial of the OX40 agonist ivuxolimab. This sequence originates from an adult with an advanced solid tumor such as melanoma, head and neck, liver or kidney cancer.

As DNA, the CDR3 is TGTGCCAGCAGTCAGGCAGCTAGCTACGAGCAGTACTTC. It specifies CASSQAASYEQYF. The V and J genes are TRBV28 and TRBJ2-7; no reliable D call. Trimming pared 5 bases from V and 3 bases from J, leaving 11 bases between. The length of the CDR3 is 13 residues. The germline gives CDR1 MDHEN, CDR2 SYDVKM.